This TCR beta chain was captured in a study of shared clonotypes between healthy human individuals. General study results and limits: Clonotype sharing among donors was expected to depend on sequencing depth. Naive CD4 clonotypes overlapped across several donors at about 5%. Few donors limited the genetic and exposure-history diversity represented.

Partitioning of CD4+ cells yielded a CD45RA+ naive subset and a CD45RA-negative memory subset. Comment on this clone: Its antigen is as yet unknown.

Germline V gene lookup returns CDR1 MNHEY and CDR2 SMNVEV (reference sequence). The V gene lost 3 bases and the J gene lost 0 bases, with 3 bases spanning the gap. This CDR3 spans 14 amino acids. Assay: immunoSEQ multiplex PCR; the TCRdb copy retains only in-frame clones and omits some. The table shows approximately 330,000 clones, with less than 75% occurring only once. Sequences were obtained from memory CD4+ T cells sorted from blood. Subset denoted: CD45RA-negative fraction. The sequence was obtained from a man in his thirties or forties in good health. V gene TRBV27 combines with J gene TRBJ2-6; D is ambiguous. The CDR3 reads CASSFSSGANVLTF. In DNA form, the CDR3 reads TGTGCCAGCAGTTTTAGCTCTGGGGCCAACGTCCTGACTTTC.